One T cell receptor (beta chain) is described in this entry. Its antigen is still unknown. This sample was included in a study of multiple sclerosis patients with progressive multifocal leukoencephalopathy. The table came from immunoSEQ multiplex PCR; TCRdb's copy has only in-frame clones and leaves some out. Of 25,000 to 35,000 clones in the sample, almost 95% were seen once. Time point defined: before natalizumab initiation. Study observations and caveats: Findings may reflect JC virus infection or just general immunocompromise.

Sequences were obtained from PBMCs. The TCR was taken from a man between 25 and 39 years old with multiple sclerosis.

The CDR3, as DNA: TGTGCCAGCAGCTTAGAGATAGGGGCCCCTTATGGCTACACCTTC. Translation gives CASSLEIGAPYGYTF. The rearrangement uses TRBV7-2 and TRBJ1-2; perhaps TRBD1 as D (5 bases). The CDR3 is 15 amino acids. Per the germline V gene, CDR1 is SGHTA and CDR2 is FQGNSA. Trimming stripped 1 base from V and 5 bases from J, with 14 bases between.